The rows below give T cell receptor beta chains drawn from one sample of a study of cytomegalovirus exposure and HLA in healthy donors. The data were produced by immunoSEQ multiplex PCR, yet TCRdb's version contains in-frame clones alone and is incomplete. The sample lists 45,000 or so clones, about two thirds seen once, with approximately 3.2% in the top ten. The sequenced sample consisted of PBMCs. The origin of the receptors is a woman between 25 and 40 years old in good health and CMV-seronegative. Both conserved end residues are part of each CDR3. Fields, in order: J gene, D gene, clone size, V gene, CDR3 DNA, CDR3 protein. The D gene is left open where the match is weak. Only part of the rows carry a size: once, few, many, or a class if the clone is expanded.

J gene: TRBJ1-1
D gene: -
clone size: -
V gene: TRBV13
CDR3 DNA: TGTGCCAGCAGCTTAGGTGGAGGCGATGGCACTGAAGCTTTCTTT
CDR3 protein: CASSLGGGDGTEAFF

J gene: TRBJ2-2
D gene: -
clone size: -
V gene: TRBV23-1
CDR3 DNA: TGCGCCAGCAGCCTTAGGACATCCTACACCGGGGAGCTGTTTTTT
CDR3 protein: CASSLRTSYTGELFF

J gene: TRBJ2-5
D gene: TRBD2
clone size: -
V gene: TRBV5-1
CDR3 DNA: TGCGCCAGCAGCTCGGGCGGGGGGGCCTCCGGGGAGACCCAGTACTTC
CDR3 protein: CASSSGGGASGETQYF

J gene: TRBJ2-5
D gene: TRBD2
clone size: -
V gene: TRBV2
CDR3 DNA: TGTGCCAGCAGACGGGGACTACAAGAGACCCAGTACTTC
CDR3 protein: CASRRGLQETQYF

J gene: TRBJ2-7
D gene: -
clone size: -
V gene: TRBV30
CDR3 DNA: TGTGCATGGAGTGTCAGGGGATACGAGCAGTACTTC
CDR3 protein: CAWSVRGYEQYF

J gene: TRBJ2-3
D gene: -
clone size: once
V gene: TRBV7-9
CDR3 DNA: TGTGCCAGCAGCCCAGCGTCAAGCTTCACAGATACGCAGTATTTT
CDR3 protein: CASSPASSFTDTQYF

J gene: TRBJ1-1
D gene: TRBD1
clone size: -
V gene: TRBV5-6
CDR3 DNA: TGTGCCAGCAGCTTGTGGCGACAGGGGAACACTGAAGCTTTCTTT
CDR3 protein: CASSLWRQGNTEAFF

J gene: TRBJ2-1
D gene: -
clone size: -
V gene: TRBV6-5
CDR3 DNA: TGTGCCAGCAGTGACAACGGCAATGAGCAGTTCTTC
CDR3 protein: CASSDNGNEQFF

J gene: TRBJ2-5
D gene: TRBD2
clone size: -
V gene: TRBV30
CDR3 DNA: TGTGCCCTCTTGCGGGGGGGCGAGACCCAGTACTTC
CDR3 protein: CALLRGGETQYF

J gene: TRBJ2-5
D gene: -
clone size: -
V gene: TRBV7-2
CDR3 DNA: TGTGCCAGCAGCACGGGAAGCTCGGAGACCCAGTACTTC
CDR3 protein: CASSTGSSETQYF

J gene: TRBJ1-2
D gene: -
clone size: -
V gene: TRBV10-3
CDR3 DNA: TGTGCCATCAGTGGAAGGACAGACTATGGCTACACCTTC
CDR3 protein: CAISGRTDYGYTF

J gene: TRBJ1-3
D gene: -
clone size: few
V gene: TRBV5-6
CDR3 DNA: TGTGCCAGCAGCTTACAGGGTGCAGACTCTGGAAACACCATATATTTT
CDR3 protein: CASSLQGADSGNTIYF

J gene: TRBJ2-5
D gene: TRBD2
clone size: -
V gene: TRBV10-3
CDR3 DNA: TGTGCCACCGGGACTAGCGGTAAAGAGACCCAGTACTTC
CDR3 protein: CATGTSGKETQYF

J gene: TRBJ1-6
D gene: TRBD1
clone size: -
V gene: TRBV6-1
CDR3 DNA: TGTGCCAGCAGTGAACTTGGGACAGGCACTTCACCCCTCCACTTT
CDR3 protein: CASSELGTGTSPLHF

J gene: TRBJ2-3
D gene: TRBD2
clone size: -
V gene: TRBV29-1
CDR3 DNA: TGCAGCGTTAGGTCTAGCGGGGGCACAGATACGCAGTATTTT
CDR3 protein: CSVRSSGGTDTQYF

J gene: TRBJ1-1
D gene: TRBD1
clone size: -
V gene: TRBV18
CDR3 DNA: TGTGCCAGCTCACGGGTGGACAGGGCTTCTGAAGCTTTCTTT
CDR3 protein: CASSRVDRASEAFF

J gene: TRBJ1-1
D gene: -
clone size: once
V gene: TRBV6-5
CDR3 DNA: TGTGCCAGCAGTTACTCTGTCCGGGGGGCGAACACTGAAGCTTTCTTT
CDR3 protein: CASSYSVRGANTEAFF

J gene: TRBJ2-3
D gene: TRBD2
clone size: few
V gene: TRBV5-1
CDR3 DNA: TGCGCCAGCAGCTGGGGACTAGCGGGATTGGGAACAGATACGCAGTATTTT
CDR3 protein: CASSWGLAGLGTDTQYF

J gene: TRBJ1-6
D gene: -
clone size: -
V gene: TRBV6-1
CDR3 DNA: TGTGCCAGCAGTGATATCGGGTTAGGGGAATATTCACCCCTCCACTTT
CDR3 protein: CASSDIGLGEYSPLHF

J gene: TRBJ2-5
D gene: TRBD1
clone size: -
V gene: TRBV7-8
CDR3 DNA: TGTGCCAGCAGCTTAGGATGGCGACAGGGGAGTGAGACCCAGTACTTC
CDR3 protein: CASSLGWRQGSETQYF